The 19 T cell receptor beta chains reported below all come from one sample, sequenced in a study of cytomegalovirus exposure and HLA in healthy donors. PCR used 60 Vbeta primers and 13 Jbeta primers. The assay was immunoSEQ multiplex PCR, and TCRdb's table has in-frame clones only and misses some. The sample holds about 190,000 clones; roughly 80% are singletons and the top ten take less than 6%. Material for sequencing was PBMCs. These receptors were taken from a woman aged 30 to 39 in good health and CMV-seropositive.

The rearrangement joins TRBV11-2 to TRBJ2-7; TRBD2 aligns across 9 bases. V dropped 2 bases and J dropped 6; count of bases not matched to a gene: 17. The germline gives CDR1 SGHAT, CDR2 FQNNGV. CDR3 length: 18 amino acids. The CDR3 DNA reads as TGTGCCAGCAGCTTAACACGGGGGCGGGAGGGATTCTTCGTCGAGCAGTACTTC. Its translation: CASSLTRGREGFFVEQYF.

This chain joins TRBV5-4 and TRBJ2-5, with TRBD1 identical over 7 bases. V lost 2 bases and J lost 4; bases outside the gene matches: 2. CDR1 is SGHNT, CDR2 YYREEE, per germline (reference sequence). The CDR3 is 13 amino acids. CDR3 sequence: CASSFTGVETQYF. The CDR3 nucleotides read TGTGCCAGCAGCTTTACAGGGGTAGAGACCCAGTACTTC.

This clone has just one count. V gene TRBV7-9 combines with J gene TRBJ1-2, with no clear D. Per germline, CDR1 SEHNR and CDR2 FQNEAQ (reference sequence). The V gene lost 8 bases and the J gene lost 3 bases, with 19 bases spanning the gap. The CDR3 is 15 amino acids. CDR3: CASVPGYTKDYGYTF. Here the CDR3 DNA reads TGTGCCAGCGTCCCCGGGTACACGAAGGACTATGGCTACACCTTC.

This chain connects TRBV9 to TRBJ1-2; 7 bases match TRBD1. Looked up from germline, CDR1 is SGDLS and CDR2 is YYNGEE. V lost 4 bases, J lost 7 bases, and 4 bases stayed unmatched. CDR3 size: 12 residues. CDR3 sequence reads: CASSPNRGGYTF. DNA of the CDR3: TGTGCCAGCAGCCCGAACAGGGGTGGCTACACCTTC.

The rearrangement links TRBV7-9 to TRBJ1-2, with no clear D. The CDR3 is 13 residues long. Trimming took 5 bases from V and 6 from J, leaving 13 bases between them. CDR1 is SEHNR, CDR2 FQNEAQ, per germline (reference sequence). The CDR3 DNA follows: TGTGCCAGCAGCCCGGAGCTTTTCGATGGCTACACCTTC. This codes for CASSPELFDGYTF.

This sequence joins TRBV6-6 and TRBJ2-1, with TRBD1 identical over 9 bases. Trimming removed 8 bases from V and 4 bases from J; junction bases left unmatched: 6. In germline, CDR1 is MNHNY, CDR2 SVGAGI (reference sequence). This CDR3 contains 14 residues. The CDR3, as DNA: TGTGCCAGCTACGCCGGGACAGGGTACAATGAGCAGTTCTTC. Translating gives CASYAGTGYNEQFF.

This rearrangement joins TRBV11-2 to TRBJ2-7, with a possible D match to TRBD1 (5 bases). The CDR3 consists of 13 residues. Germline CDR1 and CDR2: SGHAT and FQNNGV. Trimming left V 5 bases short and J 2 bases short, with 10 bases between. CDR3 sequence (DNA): TGTGCCAGCAGCCCCCGGACAACCTACGAGCAGTACTTC. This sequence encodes CASSPRTTYEQYF.

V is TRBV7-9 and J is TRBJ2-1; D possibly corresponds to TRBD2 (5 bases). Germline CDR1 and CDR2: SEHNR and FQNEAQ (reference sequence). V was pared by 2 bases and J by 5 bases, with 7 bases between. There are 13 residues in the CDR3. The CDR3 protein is CASSLSSDNEQFF. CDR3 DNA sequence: TGTGCCAGCAGCTTAAGTAGCGACAATGAGCAGTTCTTC.

The CDR3 protein is CASSFLAGKSPDEQYF. In DNA form, the CDR3 reads TGTGCCAGCAGCTTTCTAGCGGGAAAATCCCCGGACGAGCAGTACTTC. V is TRBV7-6 and J is TRBJ2-7; 9 bases map to TRBD2. The ends lost 3 bases at V and 5 bases at J; junction bases unmatched: 11. From germline, CDR1 is SGHVS and CDR2 FNYEAQ. The CDR3 is 16 residues long.

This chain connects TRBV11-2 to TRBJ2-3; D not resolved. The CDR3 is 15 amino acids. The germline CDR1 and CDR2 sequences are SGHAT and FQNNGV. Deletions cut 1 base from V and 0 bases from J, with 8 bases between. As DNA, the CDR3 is TGTGCCAGCAGCTTAGGAACGGAGAGCACAGATACGCAGTATTTT. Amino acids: CASSLGTESTDTQYF.

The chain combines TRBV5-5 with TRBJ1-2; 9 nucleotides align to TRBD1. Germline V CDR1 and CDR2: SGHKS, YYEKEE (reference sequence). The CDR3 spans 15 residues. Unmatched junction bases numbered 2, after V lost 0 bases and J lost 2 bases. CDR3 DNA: TGTGCCAGCAGCTTGGGTGGACAGGGGAACTATGGCTACACCTTC. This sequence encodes CASSLGGQGNYGYTF.

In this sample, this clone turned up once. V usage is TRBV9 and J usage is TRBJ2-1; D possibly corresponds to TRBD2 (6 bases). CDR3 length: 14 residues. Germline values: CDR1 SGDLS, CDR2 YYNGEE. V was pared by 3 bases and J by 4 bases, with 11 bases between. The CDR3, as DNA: TGTGCCAGCAGCGGCGGGGCCAATTACAATGAGCAGTTCTTC. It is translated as CASSGGANYNEQFF.

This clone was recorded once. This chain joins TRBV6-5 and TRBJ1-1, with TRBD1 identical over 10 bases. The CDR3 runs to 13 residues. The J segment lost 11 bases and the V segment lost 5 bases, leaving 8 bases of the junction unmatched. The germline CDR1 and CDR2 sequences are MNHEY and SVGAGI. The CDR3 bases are TGTGCCAGCAGTCTCCGGGACAGGGGCTACGCTTTCTTT. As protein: CASSLRDRGYAFF.

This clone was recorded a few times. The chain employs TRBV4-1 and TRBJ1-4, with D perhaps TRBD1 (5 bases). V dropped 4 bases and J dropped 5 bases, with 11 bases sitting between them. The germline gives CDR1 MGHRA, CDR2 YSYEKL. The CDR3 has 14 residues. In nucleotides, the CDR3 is TGCGCCAGCAGCCCTACTCGACAGAATGAAAAACTGTTTTTT. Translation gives CASSPTRQNEKLFF.

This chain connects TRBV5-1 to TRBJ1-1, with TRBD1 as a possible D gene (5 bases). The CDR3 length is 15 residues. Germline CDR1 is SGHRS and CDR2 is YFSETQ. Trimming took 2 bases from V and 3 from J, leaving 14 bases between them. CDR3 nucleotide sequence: TGCGCCAGCAGCTTAGGGCAGGGTAGGGACACTGAAGCTTTCTTT. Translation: CASSLGQGRDTEAFF.

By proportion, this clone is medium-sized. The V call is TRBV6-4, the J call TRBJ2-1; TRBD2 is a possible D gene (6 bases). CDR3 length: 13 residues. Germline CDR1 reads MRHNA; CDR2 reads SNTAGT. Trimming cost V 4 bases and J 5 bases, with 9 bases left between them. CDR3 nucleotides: TGTGCCAGCAGTGGGGACTTACACAATGAGCAGTTCTTC. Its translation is CASSGDLHNEQFF.

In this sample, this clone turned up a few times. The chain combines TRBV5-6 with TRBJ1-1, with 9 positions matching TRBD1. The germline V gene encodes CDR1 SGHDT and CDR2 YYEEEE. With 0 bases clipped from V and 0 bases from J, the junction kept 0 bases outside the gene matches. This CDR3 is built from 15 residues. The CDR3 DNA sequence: TGTGCCAGCAGCTTGGGACAGGGGGTGAACACTGAAGCTTTCTTT. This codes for CASSLGQGVNTEAFF. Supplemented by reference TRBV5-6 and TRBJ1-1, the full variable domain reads DAGVTQSPTHLIKTRGQQVTLRCSPKSGHDTVSWYQQALGQGPQFIFQYYEEEERQRGNFPDRFSGHQFPNYSSELNVNALLLGDSALYLCASSLGQGVNTEAFFGQGTRLTVV.

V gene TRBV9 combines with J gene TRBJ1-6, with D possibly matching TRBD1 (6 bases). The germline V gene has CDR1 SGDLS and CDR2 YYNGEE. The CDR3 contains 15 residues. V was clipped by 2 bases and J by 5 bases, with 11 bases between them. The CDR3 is CASSVTGGDNSPLHF. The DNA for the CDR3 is TGTGCCAGCAGCGTGACAGGTGGCGATAATTCACCCCTCCACTTT.

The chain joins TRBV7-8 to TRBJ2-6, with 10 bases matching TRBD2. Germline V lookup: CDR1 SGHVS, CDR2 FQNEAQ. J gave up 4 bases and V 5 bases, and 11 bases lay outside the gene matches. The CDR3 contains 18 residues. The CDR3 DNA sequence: TGTGCCAGCAGCAATTCCCTAGCGGGGGTCACGGGGGCCAACGTCCTGACTTTC. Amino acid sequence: CASSNSLAGVTGANVLTF.